Listed below are T cell receptor beta chains from one sample, sequenced in a study of control samples from healthy donors and cancer patients. Data came from immunoSEQ multiplex PCR; TCRdb stores just in-frame clones and leaves some out. The repertoire includes about 150,000 clones, around 90% of them detected once, and roughly 1.7% sits in the top ten. The sequenced sample was blood. These receptors were collected from a young man in good health. Each CDR3 is given with its conserved first and last residue. Each record gives: CDR3 protein, clone size, V gene. Clone size is stated in some rows and not others, as once, few, many or a class when expanded.

CDR3 protein: CASSPWGGTPLSGANVLTF
clone size: -
V gene: TRBV27

CDR3 protein: CASRGTDFREQYF
clone size: -
V gene: TRBV2

CDR3 protein: CASSPAASGGARAETQYF
clone size: -
V gene: TRBV7-8

CDR3 protein: CASSLYGGTEAFF
clone size: -
V gene: TRBV5-4

CDR3 protein: CAWSPQRDVSYEQYF
clone size: -
V gene: TRBV30

CDR3 protein: CATSRDHSSSYNSPLHF
clone size: -
V gene: TRBV15

CDR3 protein: CASSKGQGNQPQHF
clone size: once
V gene: TRBV21-1

CDR3 protein: CASSPGLAGGYNEQFF
clone size: -
V gene: TRBV5-1

CDR3 protein: CASHGLAGGPSSYNEQFF
clone size: -
V gene: TRBV28

CDR3 protein: CASSPRLAGSTDTQYF
clone size: -
V gene: TRBV3-1/TRBV3-2

CDR3 protein: CASSRGQGSGTGGTYEQYF
clone size: few
V gene: TRBV5-5

CDR3 protein: CASSGIAGRNEQFF
clone size: -
V gene: TRBV7-9

CDR3 protein: CATSRDSRAAQETQYF
clone size: -
V gene: TRBV15

CDR3 protein: CASSLSSGIGDTQYF
clone size: -
V gene: TRBV9

CDR3 protein: CATSDPKQGSNEQYF
clone size: -
V gene: TRBV24-1

CDR3 protein: CASSFTSGDTGELFF
clone size: -
V gene: TRBV7-8

CDR3 protein: CASSMGRSSYNEQFF
clone size: few
V gene: TRBV19

CDR3 protein: CASSLDRGATGELFF
clone size: -
V gene: TRBV5-1

CDR3 protein: CASSSSSGDGYTF
clone size: once
V gene: TRBV6-5

CDR3 protein: CASSQSGEETQYF
clone size: -
V gene: TRBV3-1/TRBV3-2

CDR3 protein: CASSPGLSRLYF
clone size: once
V gene: TRBV13

CDR3 protein: CAWSGPLDTQYF
clone size: -
V gene: TRBV30

CDR3 protein: CASSTDSGANVLTF
clone size: -
V gene: TRBV19

CDR3 protein: CASSAGQGWEAFF
clone size: -
V gene: TRBV9

CDR3 protein: CASSAHSATNEKLFF
clone size: -
V gene: TRBV9

CDR3 protein: CASRLRTGGRNDEQFF
clone size: -
V gene: TRBV6-6

CDR3 protein: CASSEPGQNTDTQYF
clone size: -
V gene: TRBV6-1

CDR3 protein: CSATGDQSWAFF
clone size: -
V gene: TRBV29-1

CDR3 protein: CASMGWEAGELFF
clone size: -
V gene: TRBV27

CDR3 protein: CASSIAVGGRSPLHF
clone size: -
V gene: TRBV19

CDR3 protein: CASSPRQIETQYF
clone size: -
V gene: TRBV7-2

CDR3 protein: CASSPPMPAYEQYF
clone size: once
V gene: TRBV18

CDR3 protein: CASSAQGNTEAFF
clone size: few
V gene: TRBV11-2

CDR3 protein: CASSTAYEQYF
clone size: -
V gene: TRBV3-1/TRBV3-2

CDR3 protein: CSVVTQTSYEQYF
clone size: once
V gene: TRBV29-1

CDR3 protein: CASSLGTDTEAFF
clone size: -
V gene: TRBV5-1

CDR3 protein: CASSSGRALAGNSPLHF
clone size: -
V gene: TRBV7-7

CDR3 protein: CSGNSYTEAFF
clone size: -
V gene: TRBV20-1

CDR3 protein: CASNVGSTDTQYF
clone size: -
V gene: TRBV6-6

CDR3 protein: CASSAGQGFTGELFF
clone size: -
V gene: TRBV5-5

CDR3 protein: CASSLRGREDSPLHF
clone size: -
V gene: TRBV28

CDR3 protein: CASSPPGVGTEAFF
clone size: -
V gene: TRBV18